This entry is about one T cell receptor (beta chain). The record originates from a study of blood T cell repertoires in COVID-19. This table comes from immunoSEQ multiplex PCR, and its TCRdb copy is limited to in-frame clones, with some not included. The sample has 200,000 to 250,000 clones, 65% to 90% seen once. V dropped 0 bases and J dropped 6 bases, with 12 bases sitting between them. Germline V gene data show CDR1 as SNHLY and CDR2 as FYNNEI. CDR3 size: 15 residues. This TCR was sampled from a woman aged 35 to 49 with acute COVID-19. This chain connects TRBV2 to TRBJ1-5; no definite D call. The sample taken for sequencing was PBMCs or T cells enriched from blood (not recorded which). Written as DNA, the CDR3 is TGTGCCAGCAGTGAAGCGCTTATTAGGAGTCAGCCCCAGCATTTT. As protein: CASSEALIRSQPQHF.